These 20 T cell receptor beta chains share one sample of origin, sequenced in a study of molecular identifiers for immune sequencing clone quantification (dated by TCRdb to the late 2010s). Preparation of the library involved PCR. Sequencing was carried out with an Illumina HiSeq 4000. TCRdb redid the processing of the public reads, applying fastp at Q25 and MiXCR, and retained in-frame beta chains. Each CDR3 protein appears once, grouped with its most common genes and DNA. The sample contains around 460,000 distinct CDR3 sequences, 20% to 25% of them found a single time. The ten largest account for around 0.84% of the sample. Sequences were obtained from naive CD8+ T cells from blood, with Jurkat cell RNA spiked in. Taken with the paper, the label for cell subset or site translates to: FACS-sorted CD8+CD4-CCR7+CD45RA+ naive T cells. These receptors originate from a human donor in good health. Some libraries in this study had Jurkat cell RNA spiked in.

The genes are TRBV6-5 and TRBJ2-7, with TRBD1 matching 9 bases. The CDR3 totals 15 residues. With V trimmed by 2 bases and J by 2 bases, 4 bases remained unmatched. Germline V gene lookup returns CDR1 MNHEY and CDR2 SVGAGI. CDR3 residues: CASSYPGDRAYEQYF. CDR3 DNA sequence: TGTGCCAGCAGTTACCCGGGGGACAGGGCCTACGAGCAGTACTTC.

The gene calls are TRBV7-6 and TRBJ2-7; TRBD2 aligns across 7 bases. The CDR3 covers 15 residues. V lost 5 bases and J lost 3; bases outside the gene matches: 10. Germline V CDR1 and CDR2: SGHVS, FNYEAQ. The chain's CDR3 is CASSPGGWGGYEQYF. The CDR3 nucleotides read TGTGCCAGCAGCCCCGGTGGCTGGGGGGGCTACGAGCAGTACTTC.

The chain employs TRBV9 and TRBJ2-1, with TRBD2 as a possible D gene (6 bases). Germline V gives CDR1 SGDLS, CDR2 YYNGEE. The CDR3 extends over 12 amino acids. Trimming shortened V by 2 bases and J by 10 bases, and 10 bases separated the two germline ends. The CDR3 loop is CASSVPGLEQFF. CDR3 bases: TGTGCCAGCAGCGTGCCGGGACTCGAGCAGTTCTTC.

This clonotype was recorded a few times. This sequence joins TRBV27 and TRBJ1-6; D is unresolved. V was shortened by 5 bases and J by 7 bases, with 6 bases between the two germline ends. This CDR3 is built from 12 residues. The germline V gene has CDR1 MNHEY and CDR2 SMNVEV (reference sequence). The chain's CDR3 is CASSNQNSPLHF. CDR3 nucleotides: TGTGCCAGCAGTAACCAGAATTCACCCCTCCACTTT.

This clonotype has ten or more counts. The chain couples TRBV11-2 to TRBJ2-3; 7 bases match TRBD1. Losses at the gene ends were 3 bases for V and 2 bases for J; bases not matched to a gene: 11. The CDR3 totals 17 residues. CDR1 and CDR2 from the germline V gene are SGHAT and FQNNGV. DNA of the CDR3: TGTGCCAGCAGCTTTCTATGGGACAGCGTAGACACAGATACGCAGTATTTT. It translates to CASSFLWDSVDTDTQYF. The entire variable domain, with the rest obtained from reference TRBV11-2 and TRBJ2-3, is as follows: EAGVAQSPRYKIIEKRQSVAFWCNPISGHATLYWYQQILGQGPKLLIQFQNNGVVDDSQLPKDRFSAERLKGVDSTLKIQPAKLEDSAVYLCASSFLWDSVDTDTQYFGPGTRLTVL.

This clonotype was recorded at least ten times. The chain carries TRBV12-3 or TRBV12-4 and TRBJ1-1; 10 bases match TRBD1. The CDR3 spans 14 residues. J was trimmed by 5 bases and V by 6 bases; bases with no gene match: 6. The CDR3 DNA sequence: TGTGCCAGCAGCGCCCGGACAGGGGGGACTGAAGCTTTCTTT. Its protein product is CASSARTGGTEAFF.

This clonotype was found many times. CDR3 amino acids: CASSPLLGPTAGQYF. In DNA, the CDR3 is TGTGCCAGCAGCCCCCTCCTGGGACCTACCGCCGGGCAGTACTTC. The chain uses TRBV5-6 and TRBJ2-7, with D perhaps given as TRBD1 or TRBD2 (5 bases each). Germline values: CDR1 SGHDT, CDR2 YYEEEE. V lost 4 bases and J lost 9, with 23 bases in between. The CDR3 length is 15 residues.

This clonotype occurred many times. The chain carries TRBV4-3 and TRBJ2-7, with no clear D. The germline V gene has CDR1 LGHNA and CDR2 YSLEER. The V gene lost 0 bases and the J gene lost 0 bases, with 12 bases spanning the gap. This CDR3 region has 16 residues. CDR3 nucleotides: TGCGCCAGCAGCCAAGATCTAGGTGCCCTCTCCTACGAGCAGTACTTC. This encodes CASSQDLGALSYEQYF.

The genes are TRBV27 and TRBJ2-7; a possible D gene is TRBD1 (5 bases). The V end was cut by 1 base, the J end by 3 bases, with 10 bases between. This CDR3 has 14 amino acids. The germline V gene has CDR1 MNHEY and CDR2 SMNVEV (reference sequence). The CDR3 nucleotides are TGTGCCAGCAGTTTATTCCACCAGGGCTACGAGCAGTACTTC. Translation: CASSLFHQGYEQYF.

This clonotype was detected ten times or more. This chain joins TRBV7-9 and TRBJ2-3, with D tentatively TRBD2 (5 bases). The V end was cut by 7 bases, the J end by 6 bases, with 17 bases between. This CDR3 has 14 residues. The germline V gene encodes CDR1 SEHNR and CDR2 FQNEAQ (reference sequence). The CDR3 protein is CASIPTEASDTQYF. DNA for the CDR3: TGTGCCAGCATCCCGACGGAGGCGTCGGATACGCAGTATTTT.

At least ten counts were recorded for this clonotype. The V gene is TRBV6-5, the J gene TRBJ1-4; D unclear. The V gene lost 2 bases and the J gene lost 4 bases, with 5 bases spanning the gap. CDR3 length: 13 residues. From germline, CDR1 is MNHEY and CDR2 SVGAGI. The CDR3 loop is CASSYNSNEKLFF. CDR3 coding DNA: TGTGCCAGCAGTTACAACAGTAATGAAAAACTGTTTTTT.

Remarks on this clonotype: Its ends do not fully match the called genes, so a read error is possible. The genes are TRBV6-2 or TRBV6-3 and TRBJ2-7; 9 bases are shared with TRBD1. Per germline, CDR1 MNHEY and CDR2 SVGEGT. The CDR3 runs to 15 residues. CDR3 in amino acids: CASSLTGTGFYERYF. Written as DNA, the CDR3 is TGTGCCAGCAGTCTTACCGGGACAGGGTTCTACGAGCGGTACTTC.

With regard to this clonotype: It may be a read error: a sequence one base away is much more abundant. The chain has TRBV7-9 and TRBJ1-2; D call uncertain. V lost 5 bases and J 4 bases, leaving 17 bases between the germline ends. The CDR3 contains 15 residues. Germline assignment: CDR1 SEHNR and CDR2 FQNEAQ (reference sequence). The CDR3 here is CASSLVTRKGYGYTF. The CDR3 region has the DNA TGTGCCAGCAGCCTAGTGACAAGAAAGGGCTATGGCTACACCTTC.

This clonotype was recorded many times. The rearrangement uses TRBV9 and TRBJ2-7; 7 bases map to TRBD1. Germline V gives CDR1 SGDLS, CDR2 YYNGEE. The CDR3 runs 15 residues. Trimming removed 3 bases from V and 2 bases from J; junction bases left unmatched: 8. The CDR3 here is CASSAGGAVPYEQYF. The CDR3 nucleotides are TGTGCCAGCAGCGCAGGGGGAGCGGTCCCCTACGAGCAGTACTTC.

The chain carries TRBV14 and TRBJ2-7, with D possibly being TRBD2 (7 bases). This CDR3 has 15 residues. Germline CDR1 is SGHDN and CDR2 is FVKESK. V shed 4 bases and J shed 5 bases, with 18 bases lying between them. CDR3 residues: CASSLTGLVSDEQYF. The DNA of the CDR3 is TGTGCCAGCAGCCTGACAGGACTAGTGTCCGACGAGCAGTACTTC. Variable domain in full (rest from reference TRBV14 and TRBJ2-7): EAGVTQFPSHSVIEKGQTVTLRCDPISGHDNLYWYRRVMGKEIKFLLHFVKESKQDESGMPNNRFLAERTGGTYSTLKVQPAELEDSGVYFCASSLTGLVSDEQYFGPGTRLTVT.

Turning to this clonotype: This may arise from a read error, as a much more abundant clone is one base away. Because the CDR3's place on the DNA is in doubt, the DNA is left out and the CDR3 is given as listed by TCRdb. The genes are TRBV29-1 and TRBJ2-7; the DNA was not used to check the table's D call, TRBD2. The germline V gene encodes CDR1 SQVTM and CDR2 ANQGSEA. The length of the CDR3 is 13 amino acids, counting both ends. CDR3 region: CSVGPGALSEQCF.

This clonotype was counted ten times or more. V and J are TRBV6-1 and TRBJ2-7; 7 nucleotides align to TRBD2. Germline trimming cut 5 bases from V and 3 bases from J; bases unmatched to any gene: 13. The germline gives CDR1 MNHNS, CDR2 SASEGT. This CDR3 region has 16 residues. The CDR3 reads CASSSRPTSSYYEQYF. The CDR3 DNA sequence: TGTGCCAGCAGTTCCCGGCCGACTAGCAGCTACTACGAGCAGTACTTC.

There are many counts of this clonotype. J is TRBJ1-1 and V is TRBV14; D gene ambiguous. Germline V gene lookup returns CDR1 SGHDN and CDR2 FVKESK. The V end was cut by 4 bases, the J end by 6 bases, with 9 bases between. The CDR3 is 12 amino acids. The DNA for the CDR3 is TGTGCCAGCAGCCGAGAGGGTGCTGAAGCTTTCTTT. As protein: CASSREGAEAFF. Based on the CDR3 plus reference TRBV14 and TRBJ1-1, the full variable domain is EAGVTQFPSHSVIEKGQTVTLRCDPISGHDNLYWYRRVMGKEIKFLLHFVKESKQDESGMPNNRFLAERTGGTYSTLKVQPAELEDSGVYFCASSREGAEAFFGQGTRLTVV.

This clonotype was observed a few times. The chain couples TRBV28 to TRBJ2-3; either TRBD1 or TRBD2 may fit D (5 bases each). The CDR3 is 14 residues long. Germline assignment: CDR1 MDHEN and CDR2 SYDVKM. Deletions cut 6 bases from V and 0 bases from J, with 10 bases between. CDR3 coding DNA: TGTGCCAGCAGGGGGGTGGGGAGCACAGATACGCAGTATTTT. It encodes CASRGVGSTDTQYF.

This clonotype was counted many times. This chain joins TRBV28 and TRBJ2-3; 9 positions match TRBD1. The CDR3 spans 18 residues. The junction had 21 bases not matched to a gene; V was cut back by 5 bases and J by 9 bases. Germline V gene sequence: CDR1 MDHEN, CDR2 SYDVKM. The CDR3 sequence is CASSRTGEGRGPPWTQYF. The CDR3 nucleotides read TGTGCCAGCAGTCGGACAGGGGAAGGGAGAGGTCCCCCGTGGACGCAGTATTTT. The variable domain in full, with the rest retrieved from reference TRBV28 and TRBJ2-3, is DVKVTQSSRYLVKRTGEKVFLECVQDMDHENMFWYRQDPGLGLRLIYFSYDVKMKEKGDIPEGYSVSREKKERFSLILESASTNQTSMYLCASSRTGEGRGPPWTQYFGPGTRLTVL.